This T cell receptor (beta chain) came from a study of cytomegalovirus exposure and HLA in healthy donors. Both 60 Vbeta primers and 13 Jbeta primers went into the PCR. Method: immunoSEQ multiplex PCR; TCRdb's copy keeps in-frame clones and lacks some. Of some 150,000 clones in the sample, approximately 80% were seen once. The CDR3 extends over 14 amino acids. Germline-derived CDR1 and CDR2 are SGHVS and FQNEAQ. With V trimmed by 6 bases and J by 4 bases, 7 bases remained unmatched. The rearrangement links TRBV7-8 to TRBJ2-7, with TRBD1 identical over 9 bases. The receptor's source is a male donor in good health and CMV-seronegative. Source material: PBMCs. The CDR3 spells CASRPTGGLYEQYF. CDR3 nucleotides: TGTGCCAGCAGACCCACAGGGGGCTTATACGAGCAGTACTTC.